This T cell receptor (beta chain) was identified in a study of chemoradiotherapy in HPV16-positive cancers. Study-level findings and limits: Candidate HPV-specific clones and E7-related TCR motifs grew in tumor during treatment.

A remark on this clone: Its antigen is currently unknown.

Samples were taken several times over chemoradiotherapy. Generated by immunoSEQ multiplex PCR, the TCRdb table keeps only in-frame clones and is missing some. The sample has around 13,000 clones, 77% seen once. Germline lookup yields CDR1 SGHNT and CDR2 YYREEE (reference sequence). This CDR3 comprises 15 residues. V lost 4 bases and J 3 bases, leaving 16 bases between the germline ends. The sequence came from a human donor with HPV-associated anogenital cancer. The chain links TRBV5-4 to TRBJ1-1, with D perhaps TRBD1 (6 bases). The sample was acquired from a patient who underwent chemoradiotherapy. In nucleotides, the CDR3 is TGTGCCAGCAGCACCCTACGTGGGGGCGACACTGAAGCTTTCTTT. Translating it yields CASSTLRGGDTEAFF.